The rows below give T cell receptor beta chains drawn from one sample of a study of blood T cells in healthy people across ages. TCRdb re-analysed the 5' RACE reads in MiXCR, keeping a single row per CDR3 protein. The sample shows around 400,000 distinct CDR3 sequences, approximately 47% of them seen only once. Sequenced material: blood. The receptors here all came from a man aged 60-69 years in good health. The CDR3 runs from the conserved cysteine through the conserved F or W. Fields, in order: clone size, V gene, D gene, J gene, CDR3 protein, CDR3 DNA. A D gene is named only where the DNA matches it firmly. Clone size is stated in some rows and not others, as once, few, many or a class when expanded.

>NA|TRBV18|NA|TRBJ2-7
CASSPTGSPYEQYF
TGTGCCAGCTCACCTACAGGCTCCCCCTACGAGCAGTACTTC
>few|TRBV6-2/TRBV6-3|NA|TRBJ1-1
CASRIQTNTEAFF
TGTGCCAGCAGGATACAGACGAACACTGAAGCTTTCTTT
>NA|TRBV14|NA|TRBJ2-4
CASSSGLQGGNIQYF
TGTGCCAGCAGCTCCGGACTCCAAGGGGGAAACATTCAGTACTTC
>NA|TRBV28|TRBD2|TRBJ2-7
CASRTSGSVDEQYF
TGTGCCAGCAGGACTAGCGGGAGCGTCGACGAGCAGTACTTC
>NA|TRBV30|TRBD1|TRBJ1-5
CAWSVTGGNQPQHF
TGTGCCTGGAGTGTAACAGGGGGCAATCAGCCCCAGCATTTT
>few|TRBV14|TRBD1|TRBJ1-1
CASSPWTGSVGTEAFF
TGTGCCAGCAGCCCCTGGACAGGGTCAGTGGGCACTGAAGCTTTCTTT
>NA|TRBV11-2|TRBD2|TRBJ2-3
CASRRGLSTDTQYF
TGTGCCAGCAGGAGGGGACTAAGCACAGATACGCAGTATTTT
>NA|TRBV6-1|TRBD1|TRBJ1-2
CASSRGLTGTNYGYTF
TGTGCCAGCAGTCGGGGTTTGACAGGGACGAACTATGGCTACACCTTC
>NA|TRBV7-9|NA|TRBJ2-5
CASSWGVVETQYF
TGTGCCAGCAGCTGGGGGGTGGTGGAGACCCAGTACTTC
>few|TRBV2|TRBD1|TRBJ1-5
CASRLGQQNQPQHF
TGTGCCAGCAGATTGGGACAGCAGAATCAGCCCCAGCATTTT
>NA|TRBV9|TRBD2|TRBJ2-7
CASSVAAGGLFEQYF
TGTGCCAGCAGCGTAGCGGCGGGGGGCCTATTCGAGCAGTACTTC
>NA|TRBV7-2|NA|TRBJ2-1
CASSLSLRGAQNNEQFF
TGTGCCAGCAGCTTATCCTTACGGGGGGCCCAAAACAATGAGCAGTTCTTC
>NA|TRBV7-9|NA|TRBJ2-6
CASSRFTGRSGANVLTF
TGTGCCAGCAGCCGCTTCACAGGACGCTCTGGGGCCAACGTCCTGACTTTC
>NA|TRBV29-1|TRBD1|TRBJ1-2
CSVTAQGAEYTF
TGCAGCGTGACTGCGCAGGGGGCCGAGTACACCTTC
>NA|TRBV6-2/TRBV6-3|NA|TRBJ1-1
CATQRTYTEAFF
TGTGCCACACAACGGACGTACACTGAAGCTTTCTTT
>few|TRBV21-1|NA|TRBJ2-4
CASSQTVEENIQYF
TGTGCCAGCAGCCAGACAGTAGAAGAAAACATTCAGTACTTC
>NA|TRBV6-6|NA|TRBJ2-3
CASTTSLVGSDTDTQYF
TGTGCCAGCACCACGTCTTTGGTCGGGAGTGACACAGATACGCAGTATTTT
>NA|TRBV11-2|TRBD2|TRBJ2-7
CASSLAAGALEQYF
TGTGCCAGCAGCTTAGCAGCGGGGGCCCTCGAGCAGTACTTC
>once|TRBV6-6|NA|TRBJ2-7
CASRRETGTQYEQYF
TGTGCCAGCCGTAGGGAGACGGGAACCCAATACGAGCAGTACTTC
>NA|TRBV27|TRBD1|TRBJ2-1
CASGDRTYNEQFF
TGTGCCAGCGGGGACAGGACGTACAATGAGCAGTTCTTC
>NA|TRBV9|NA|TRBJ2-7
CASSVGTRDNPYEQYF
TGTGCCAGCAGCGTAGGCACACGGGACAATCCGTACGAGCAGTACTTC
>NA|TRBV15|NA|TRBJ1-5
CATSMGRGRNQPQHF
TGTGCCACCAGCATGGGACGAGGCCGCAATCAGCCCCAGCATTTT
>once|TRBV20-1|NA|TRBJ2-7
CSARDARGAISYEQYF
TGCAGTGCTAGAGACGCCAGGGGGGCTATCTCCTACGAGCAGTACTTC
>NA|TRBV9|TRBD1|TRBJ1-1
CASSTTGHTEAFF
TGTGCCAGCAGCACGACAGGGCATACTGAAGCTTTCTTT
>NA|TRBV20-1|NA|TRBJ2-7
CSALPAGLGYEQYF
TGCAGTGCTCTGCCGGCGGGCCTGGGCTACGAGCAGTACTTC
>many|TRBV28|NA|TRBJ2-6
CASRRLGGAYERANVLTF
TGTGCCAGCAGGAGACTAGGGGGCGCTTATGAAAGGGCCAACGTCCTGACTTTC